The sample holds a few counts of the clone carrying this TCR beta chain. Its antigen is as yet unknown. A universal primer site was created by template switching, with the cDNA bearing unique molecular identifiers. TCRdb itself ran the 5' RACE reads through MiXCR, one entry per CDR3 protein. The repertoire holds 310,000 or so distinct CDR3 sequences, with about 8% as singletons. These data come from a study of identical twins. Study-wide results and limits: Memory repertoires showed no such pattern, whereas abundant cord blood beta clonotypes carried fewer insertions.

The CDR3 sequence is 21 residues long. The germline V gene encodes CDR1 SGHTA and CDR2 FQGNSA. V dropped 4 bases and J dropped 0; count of bases not matched to a gene: 18. The same data also contributed to another study, on yellow fever vaccine responses in identical twins. That study adds: As reported, the vaccine T cell response of twins seemed partly convergent and partly personalized.

The source material was memory (CD45RO+) T cells sorted from blood. This receptor was taken from a woman aged 18-35 years in good health. The chain carries TRBV7-2 and TRBJ2-6, with 7 bases lining up with TRBD1. CDR3: CASSSTPGQTFSSSGANVLTF. The CDR3 DNA reads as TGTGCCAGCAGCTCGACCCCGGGACAGACCTTTAGCAGCTCTGGGGCCAACGTCCTGACTTTC.